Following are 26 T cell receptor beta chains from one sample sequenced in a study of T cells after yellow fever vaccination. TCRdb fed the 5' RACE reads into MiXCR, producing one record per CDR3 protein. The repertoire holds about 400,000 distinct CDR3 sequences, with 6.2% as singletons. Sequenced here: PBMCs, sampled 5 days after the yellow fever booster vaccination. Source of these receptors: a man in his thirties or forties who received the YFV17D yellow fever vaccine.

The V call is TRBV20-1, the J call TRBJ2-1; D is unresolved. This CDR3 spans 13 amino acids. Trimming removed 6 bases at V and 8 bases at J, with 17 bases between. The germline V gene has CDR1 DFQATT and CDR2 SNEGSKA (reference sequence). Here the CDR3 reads CSAARAEYDEQFF. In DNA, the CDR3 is TGCAGTGCCGCTAGGGCGGAGTATGATGAGCAGTTCTTC.

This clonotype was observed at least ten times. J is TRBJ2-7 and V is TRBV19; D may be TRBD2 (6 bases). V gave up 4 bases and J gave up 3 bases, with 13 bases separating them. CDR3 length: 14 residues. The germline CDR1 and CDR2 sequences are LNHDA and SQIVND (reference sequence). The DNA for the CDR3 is TGTGCCAGTAGTACTACCGGGACTGTCTACGAGCAGTACTTC. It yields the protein CASSTTGTVYEQYF. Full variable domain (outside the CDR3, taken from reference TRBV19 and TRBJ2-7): DGGITQSPKYLFRKEGQNVTLSCEQNLNHDAMYWYRQDPGQGLRLIYYSQIVNDFQKGDIAEGYSVSREKKESFPLTVTSAQKNPTAFYLCASSTTGTVYEQYFGPGTRLTVT.

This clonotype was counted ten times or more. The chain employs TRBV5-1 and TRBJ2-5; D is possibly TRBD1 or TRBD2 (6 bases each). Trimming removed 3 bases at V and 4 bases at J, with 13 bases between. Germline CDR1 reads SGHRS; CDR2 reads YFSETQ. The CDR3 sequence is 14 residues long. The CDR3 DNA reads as TGCGCCAGCAGCTCGGGGGCAGCGGGAGAGACCCAGTACTTC. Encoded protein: CASSSGAAGETQYF.

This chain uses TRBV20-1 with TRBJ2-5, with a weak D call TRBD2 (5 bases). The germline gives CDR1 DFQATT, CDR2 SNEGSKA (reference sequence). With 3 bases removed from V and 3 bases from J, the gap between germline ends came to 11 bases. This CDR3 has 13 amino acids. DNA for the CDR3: TGCAGTGCTAGGGTATTCGGGAAAGAGACCCAGTACTTC. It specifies CSARVFGKETQYF.

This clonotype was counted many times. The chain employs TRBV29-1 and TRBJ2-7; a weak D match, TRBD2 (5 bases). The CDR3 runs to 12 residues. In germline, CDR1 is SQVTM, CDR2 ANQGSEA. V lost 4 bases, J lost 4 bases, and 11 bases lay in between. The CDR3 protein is CSVGARGYEQYF. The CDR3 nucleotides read TGCAGCGTTGGAGCAAGAGGGTACGAGCAGTACTTC.

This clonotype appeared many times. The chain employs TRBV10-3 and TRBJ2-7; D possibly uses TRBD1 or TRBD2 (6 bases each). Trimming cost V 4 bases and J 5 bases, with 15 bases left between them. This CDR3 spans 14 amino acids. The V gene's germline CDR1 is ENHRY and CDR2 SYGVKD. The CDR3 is CAISGSGDWHEQYF. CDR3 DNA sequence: TGTGCCATCAGTGGCTCAGGGGACTGGCACGAGCAGTACTTC.

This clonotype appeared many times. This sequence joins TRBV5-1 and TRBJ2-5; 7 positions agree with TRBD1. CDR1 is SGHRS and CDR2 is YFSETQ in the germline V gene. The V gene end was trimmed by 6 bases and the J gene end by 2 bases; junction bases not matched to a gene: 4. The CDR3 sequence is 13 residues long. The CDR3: CASTAGGQETQYF. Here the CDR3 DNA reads TGCGCCAGCACCGCAGGGGGTCAAGAGACCCAGTACTTC.

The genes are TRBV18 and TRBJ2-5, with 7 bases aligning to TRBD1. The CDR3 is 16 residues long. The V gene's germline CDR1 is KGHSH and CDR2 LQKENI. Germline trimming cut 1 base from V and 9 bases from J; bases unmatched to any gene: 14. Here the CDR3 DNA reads TGTGCCAGCTCACCACAGCCCGAGACAGGGACCGGGGCCCAGTACTTC. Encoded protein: CASSPQPETGTGAQYF.

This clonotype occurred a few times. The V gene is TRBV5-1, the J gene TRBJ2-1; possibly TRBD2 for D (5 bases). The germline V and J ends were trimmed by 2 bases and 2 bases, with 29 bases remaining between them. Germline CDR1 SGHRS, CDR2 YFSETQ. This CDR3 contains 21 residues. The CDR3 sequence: CASSLWGPWASTGNTYNEQFF. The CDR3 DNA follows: TGCGCCAGCAGCTTATGGGGTCCCTGGGCCTCGACGGGGAACACCTACAATGAGCAGTTCTTC.

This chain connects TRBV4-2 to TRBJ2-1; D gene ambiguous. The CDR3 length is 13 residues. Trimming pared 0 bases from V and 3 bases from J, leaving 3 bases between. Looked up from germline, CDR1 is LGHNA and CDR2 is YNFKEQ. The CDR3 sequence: CASSQEVYNEQFF. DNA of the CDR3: TGTGCCAGCAGCCAAGAAGTCTACAATGAGCAGTTCTTC.

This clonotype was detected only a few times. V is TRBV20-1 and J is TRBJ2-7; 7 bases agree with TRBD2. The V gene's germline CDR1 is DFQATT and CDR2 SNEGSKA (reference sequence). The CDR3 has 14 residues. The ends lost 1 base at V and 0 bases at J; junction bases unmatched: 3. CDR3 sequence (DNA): TGCAGTGCTAGAGGACTAGCTACCTCCTACGAGCAGTACTTC. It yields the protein CSARGLATSYEQYF.

The CDR3 DNA reads TGTGCCAGCAGTTTTCAGGAGAATCAGCCCCAGCATTTT. It codes for CASSFQENQPQHF. The chain couples TRBV12-3 or TRBV12-4 to TRBJ1-5, with D unresolved. CDR3 length: 13 amino acids. V gave up 3 bases and J gave up 4 bases, with 7 bases separating them.

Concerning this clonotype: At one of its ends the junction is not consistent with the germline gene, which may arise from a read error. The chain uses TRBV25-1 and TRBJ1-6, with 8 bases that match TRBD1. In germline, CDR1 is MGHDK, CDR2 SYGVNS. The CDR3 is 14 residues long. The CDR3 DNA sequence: TGTGCCACCAGTCCACAGGGGGGCGTTTCACCCCTCCACTTT. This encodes CATSPQGGVSPLHF.

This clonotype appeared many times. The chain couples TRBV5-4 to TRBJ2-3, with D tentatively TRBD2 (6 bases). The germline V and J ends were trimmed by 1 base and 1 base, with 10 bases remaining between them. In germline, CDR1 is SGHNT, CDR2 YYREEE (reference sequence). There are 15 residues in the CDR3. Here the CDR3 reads CASSLRTGGTDTQYF. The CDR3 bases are TGTGCCAGCAGCTTGAGGACGGGAGGCACAGATACGCAGTATTTT.

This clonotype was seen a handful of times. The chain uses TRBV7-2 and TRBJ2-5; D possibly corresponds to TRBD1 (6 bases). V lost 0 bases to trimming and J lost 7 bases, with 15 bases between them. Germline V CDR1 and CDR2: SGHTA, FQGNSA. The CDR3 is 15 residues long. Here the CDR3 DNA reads TGTGCCAGCAGCTTAGCGGAGTGGGGGCACGGGACCCAGTACTTC. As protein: CASSLAEWGHGTQYF.

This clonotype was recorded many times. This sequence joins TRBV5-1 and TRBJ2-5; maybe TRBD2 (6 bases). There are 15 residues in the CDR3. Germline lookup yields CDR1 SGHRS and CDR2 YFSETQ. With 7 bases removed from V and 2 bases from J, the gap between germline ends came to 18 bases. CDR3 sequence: CASGSGGNSQETQYF. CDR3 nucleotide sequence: TGCGCCAGCGGGTCCGGAGGGAACAGTCAAGAGACCCAGTACTTC.

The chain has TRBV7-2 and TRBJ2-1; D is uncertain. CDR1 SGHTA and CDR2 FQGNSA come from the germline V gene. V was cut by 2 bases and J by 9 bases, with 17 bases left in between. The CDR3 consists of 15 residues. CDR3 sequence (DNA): TGTGCCAGCAGCTTATCGGGTTATCGGAGTGGTGAGCAGTTCTTC. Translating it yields CASSLSGYRSGEQFF.

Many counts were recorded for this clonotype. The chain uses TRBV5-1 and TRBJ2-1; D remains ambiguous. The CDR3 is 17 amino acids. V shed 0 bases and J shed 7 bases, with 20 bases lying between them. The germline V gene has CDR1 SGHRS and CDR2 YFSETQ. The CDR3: CASSLAGPVVVTNEQFF. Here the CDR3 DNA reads TGCGCCAGCAGCTTGGCCGGACCCGTGGTGGTTACGAATGAGCAGTTCTTC.

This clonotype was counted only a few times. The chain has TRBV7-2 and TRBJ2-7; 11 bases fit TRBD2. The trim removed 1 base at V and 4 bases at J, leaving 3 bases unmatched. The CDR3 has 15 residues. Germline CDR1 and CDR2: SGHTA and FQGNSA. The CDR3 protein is CASSLVIAGGYEQYF. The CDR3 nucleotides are TGTGCCAGCAGCTTAGTGATAGCGGGAGGGTACGAGCAGTACTTC.

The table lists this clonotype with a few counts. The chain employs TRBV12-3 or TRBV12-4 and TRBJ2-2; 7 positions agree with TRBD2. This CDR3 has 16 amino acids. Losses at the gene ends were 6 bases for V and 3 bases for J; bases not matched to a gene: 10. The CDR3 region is CASRTWGGSYTGELFF. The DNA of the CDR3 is TGTGCCAGCAGGACCTGGGGCGGGAGTTACACCGGGGAGCTGTTTTTT.

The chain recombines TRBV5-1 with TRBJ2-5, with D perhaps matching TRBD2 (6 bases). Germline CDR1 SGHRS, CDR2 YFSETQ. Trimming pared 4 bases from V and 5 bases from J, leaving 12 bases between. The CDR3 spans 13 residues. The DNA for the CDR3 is TGCGCCAGCAGCATCCAGGCGGGGGAGACCCAGTACTTC. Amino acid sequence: CASSIQAGETQYF.

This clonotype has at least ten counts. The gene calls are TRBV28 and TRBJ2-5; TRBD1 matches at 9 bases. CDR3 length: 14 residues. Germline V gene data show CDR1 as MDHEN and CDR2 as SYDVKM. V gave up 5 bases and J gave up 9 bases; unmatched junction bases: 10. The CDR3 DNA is TGTGCCAGCAGTCTCCCAGGACAGGGGAGGGCCCAGTACTTC. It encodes CASSLPGQGRAQYF. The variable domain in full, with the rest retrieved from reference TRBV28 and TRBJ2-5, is DVKVTQSSRYLVKRTGEKVFLECVQDMDHENMFWYRQDPGLGLRLIYFSYDVKMKEKGDIPEGYSVSREKKERFSLILESASTNQTSMYLCASSLPGQGRAQYFGPGTRLLVL.

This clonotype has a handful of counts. The CDR3 region is CAWRPTGLETQYF. The CDR3 region has the DNA TGTGCCTGGAGACCGACAGGGTTAGAGACCCAGTACTTC. This chain links TRBV30 with TRBJ2-5, with 7 nucleotides matching TRBD1. The J segment lost 4 bases and the V segment lost 3 bases, leaving 5 bases of the junction unmatched. CDR1 is GTSNPN, CDR2 SVGIG, per germline (reference sequence). CDR3 size: 13 residues.

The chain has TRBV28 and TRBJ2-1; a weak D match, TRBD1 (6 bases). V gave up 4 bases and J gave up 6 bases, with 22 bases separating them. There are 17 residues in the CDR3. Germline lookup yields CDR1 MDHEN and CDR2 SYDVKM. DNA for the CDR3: TGTGCCAGCAGTTCCCCGTTGAATGGGGGCTCAGGCAATGAGCAGTTCTTC. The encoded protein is CASSSPLNGGSGNEQFF.

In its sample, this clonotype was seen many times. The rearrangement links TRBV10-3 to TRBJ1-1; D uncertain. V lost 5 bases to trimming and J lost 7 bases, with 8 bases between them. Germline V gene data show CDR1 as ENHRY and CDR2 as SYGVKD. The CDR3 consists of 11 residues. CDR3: CAISSGYEAFF. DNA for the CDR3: TGTGCCATCAGTTCAGGTTATGAAGCTTTCTTT.

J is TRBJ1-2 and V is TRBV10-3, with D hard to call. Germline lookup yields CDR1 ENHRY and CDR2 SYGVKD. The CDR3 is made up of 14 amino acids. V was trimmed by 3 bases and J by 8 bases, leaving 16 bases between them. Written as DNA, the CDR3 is TGTGCCATCAGTGAAACCGATCGAGGAACGGGCTACACCTTC. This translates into CAISETDRGTGYTF.